What follows are 13 T cell receptor beta chains derived from one specimen sequenced in a study of shared clonotypes between healthy human individuals. Some clones are missing from TCRdb's copy, which holds only in-frame ones; the method was immunoSEQ multiplex PCR. The sample carries 2 million to 2.5 million clones, around 95% recorded once. The sequencing sample was made of naive CD4+ T cells sorted from blood. The subset: CD45RA+ positively selected. The source is a man younger than 35 in good health.

The V gene is TRBV10-3, the J gene TRBJ2-7; D is undetermined. In germline, CDR1 is ENHRY, CDR2 SYGVKD. The V end lost 4 bases, the J end lost 5 bases, and 15 bases lay between the germline ends. CDR3 length: 14 amino acids. The CDR3 protein is CAISGAVEYDEQYF. CDR3 nucleotides: TGTGCCATCAGTGGGGCCGTGGAGTATGACGAGCAGTACTTC.

The rearrangement links TRBV18 to TRBJ1-1; D might be TRBD1 (5 bases). The CDR3 sequence is 13 residues long. V dropped 5 bases and J dropped 1 base, with 8 bases sitting between them. Germline CDR1 is KGHSH and CDR2 is LQKENI. CDR3 sequence (DNA): TGTGCCAGCTCAAACGACAGGAACACTGAAGCTTTCTTT. It is translated as CASSNDRNTEAFF.

This sequence joins TRBV11-3 and TRBJ2-2; TRBD2 agrees at 13 bases. The ends lost 5 bases at V and 0 bases at J; junction bases unmatched: 12. The CDR3 spans 20 residues. Germline CDR1 is SGHNT and CDR2 is YENEEA. The chain's CDR3 is CASSTTWRTSGSANTGELFF. In DNA, the CDR3 is TGTGCCAGCAGCACAACCTGGCGGACTAGCGGGAGTGCGAACACCGGGGAGCTGTTTTTT.

The J gene is TRBJ2-5, the V gene TRBV13, with 13 bases matching TRBD2. The germline gives CDR1 PRHDT, CDR2 FYEKMQ (reference sequence). Trimming at V came to 4 bases and at J to 1 base, leaving 3 bases not matched to a gene. CDR3 length: 16 residues. CDR3 nucleotides: TGTGCCAGCAGCTCCGGACTAGCGGGGGTCCAAGAGACCCAGTACTTC. This translates into CASSSGLAGVQETQYF.

This sequence joins TRBV13 and TRBJ2-3; 9 bases line up with TRBD1. The germline gives CDR1 PRHDT, CDR2 FYEKMQ (reference sequence). V shed 2 bases, J shed 4 bases, and the junction held 1 base outside the gene matches. CDR3 length: 14 amino acids. The CDR3, as DNA: TGTGCCAGCAGCTTAAGACAGGGGGCAGATACGCAGTATTTT. It specifies CASSLRQGADTQYF. The full variable domain, with the rest looked up from reference TRBV13 and TRBJ2-3, is AAGVIQSPRHLIKEKRETATLKCYPIPRHDTVYWYQQGPGQDPQFLISFYEKMQSDKGSIPDRFSAQQFSDYHSELNMSSLELGDSALYFCASSLRQGADTQYFGPGTRLTVL.

In nucleotides, the CDR3 is TGTGCCAGCTCACCTTACAGAACCTATGGCTACACCTTC. Translating it yields CASSPYRTYGYTF. The J gene is TRBJ1-2, the V gene TRBV18; D remains unclear. Trimming removed 3 bases from V and 4 bases from J, with 9 bases in between. CDR3 size: 13 residues. CDR1 is KGHSH and CDR2 is LQKENI in the germline V gene.

The chain is built from TRBV7-3 and TRBJ1-4; no firm D call. Deletions cut 5 bases from V and 8 bases from J, with 12 bases between. The CDR3 is 13 amino acids. The germline gives CDR1 SGHTA, CDR2 FQGTGA. CDR3 bases: TGTGCCAGCAGCCCAAGGGCTGGGGAAAAACTGTTTTTT. Its protein is CASSPRAGEKLFF. Together with reference TRBV7-3 and TRBJ1-4, the CDR3 gives the full variable domain: GAGVSQTPSNKVTEKGKYVELRCDPISGHTALYWYRQSLGQGPEFLIYFQGTGAADDSGLPNDRFFAVRPEGSVSTLKIQRTERGDSAVYLCASSPRAGEKLFFGSGTQLSVL.

The CDR3 DNA sequence: TGTGCCAGCAGCGCAGGGACTAGCGGAGGGTACAATGAGCAGTTCTTC. Its translation: CASSAGTSGGYNEQFF. The genes are TRBV5-4 and TRBJ2-1, with 11 positions matching TRBD2. The germline V gene encodes CDR1 SGHNT and CDR2 YYREEE (reference sequence). After removal of 4 bases from V and 4 bases from J, the junction contained 7 bases not matched to a gene. This CDR3 region has 16 residues.

The rearrangement joins TRBV10-3 to TRBJ1-5; TRBD1 might be the D (5 bases). V shed 5 bases and J shed 2 bases, with 13 bases lying between them. The CDR3 runs 15 residues. CDR1 ENHRY and CDR2 SYGVKD come from the germline V gene. CDR3 sequence (DNA): TGTGCCATCAGTCCCCAGGGCGAGGGCAATCAGCCCCAGCATTTT. Amino acid sequence: CAISPQGEGNQPQHF.

This chain links TRBV30 with TRBJ2-3, with 8 bases identical to TRBD2. The CDR3 consists of 14 residues. The ends lost 4 bases at V and 8 bases at J; junction bases unmatched: 11. Looked up from germline, CDR1 is GTSNPN and CDR2 is SVGIG (reference sequence). CDR3 amino acids: CAWKGAGASGTQYF. The CDR3 nucleotides read TGTGCCTGGAAAGGAGCGGGGGCAAGCGGTACGCAGTATTTT. Drawing the rest from reference TRBV30 and TRBJ2-3, the complete variable domain is SQTIHQWPATLVQPVGSPLSLECTVEGTSNPNLYWYRQAAGRGLQLLFYSVGIGQISSEVPQNLSASRPQDRQFILSSKKLLLSDSGFYLCAWKGAGASGTQYFGPGTRLTVL.

Turning to this clone: The same CDR3 can be traced to other DNA sequences in this sample. The chain couples TRBV11-2 to TRBJ2-7, with 8 bases that match TRBD1. Per the germline V gene, CDR1 is SGHAT and CDR2 is FQNNGV. The CDR3 consists of 15 residues. Trimming removed 1 base from V and 4 bases from J; junction bases left unmatched: 6. CDR3 loop: CASSLAGQGAYEQYF. In DNA, the CDR3 is TGTGCCAGCAGCTTAGCCGGGCAGGGGGCGTACGAGCAGTACTTC.

The chain links TRBV25-1 to TRBJ2-5, with TRBD2 identical over 7 bases. The germline V gene has CDR1 MGHDK and CDR2 SYGVNS. Trimming took 6 bases from V and 7 from J; bases not matched to a gene: 17. This CDR3 has 16 amino acids. As DNA, the CDR3 is TGTGCCAGCAGCGCAGGACTAGGCCAAACGGGGGGGACCCAGTACTTC. Encoded protein: CASSAGLGQTGGTQYF.

This chain links TRBV18 with TRBJ1-1, with TRBD1 matching over 12 bases. The CDR3 sequence is 17 residues long. The V and J ends lost 0 bases and 2 bases, in that order; junction bases with no gene match: 4. Looked up from germline, CDR1 is KGHSH and CDR2 is LQKENI. The CDR3 DNA is TGTGCCAGCTCACCACCGGGGACAGGGGGCCTCAACACTGAAGCTTTCTTT. Translating gives CASSPPGTGGLNTEAFF.